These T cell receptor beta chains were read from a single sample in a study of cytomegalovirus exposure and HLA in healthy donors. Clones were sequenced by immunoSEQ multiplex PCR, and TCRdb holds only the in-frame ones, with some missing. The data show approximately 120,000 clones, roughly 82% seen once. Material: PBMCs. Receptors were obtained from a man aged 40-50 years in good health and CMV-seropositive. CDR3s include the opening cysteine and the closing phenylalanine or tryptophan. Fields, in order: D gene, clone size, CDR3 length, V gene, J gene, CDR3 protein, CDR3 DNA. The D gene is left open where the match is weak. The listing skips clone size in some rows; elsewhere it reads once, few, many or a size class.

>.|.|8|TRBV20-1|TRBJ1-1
CSASQAFF
TGCAGTGCTTCCCAGGCTTTCTTT
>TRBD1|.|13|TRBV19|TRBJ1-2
CATAPGQFYGYTF
TGTGCCACCGCTCCGGGACAGTTTTATGGCTACACCTTC
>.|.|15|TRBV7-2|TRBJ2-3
CASSLGPRQSDTQYF
TGTGCCAGCAGCTTAGGCCCCCGACAGTCAGATACGCAGTATTTT
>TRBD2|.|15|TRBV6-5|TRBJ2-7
CASSYASGVAYEQYF
TGTGCCAGCAGTTACGCAAGCGGGGTGGCGTACGAGCAGTACTTC
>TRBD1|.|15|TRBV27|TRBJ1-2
CASSQDRGVRYGYTF
TGTGCCAGCAGTCAGGACAGGGGGGTGAGGTATGGCTACACCTTC
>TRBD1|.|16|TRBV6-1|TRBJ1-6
CASSEGLDRYNSPLHF
TGTGCCAGCAGTGAAGGGCTGGACAGGTATAATTCACCCCTCCACTTT
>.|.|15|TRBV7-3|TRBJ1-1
CASSLTGDFKTEAFF
TGTGCCAGCAGCTTAACCGGGGATTTCAAGACTGAAGCTTTCTTT
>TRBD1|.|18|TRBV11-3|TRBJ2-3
CAGSRGQENPFSTDTQYF
TGTGCCGGCAGCCGTGGACAGGAGAACCCGTTTAGCACAGATACGCAGTATTTT
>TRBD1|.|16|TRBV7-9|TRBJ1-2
CASRRRDRYANYGYTF
TGTGCCAGCAGACGTAGGGACAGATACGCTAACTATGGCTACACCTTC
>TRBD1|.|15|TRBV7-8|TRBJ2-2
CASSLRQGMTGELFF
TGTGCCAGCAGCTTGAGACAGGGTATGACCGGGGAGCTGTTTTTT
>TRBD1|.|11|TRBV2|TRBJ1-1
CASNRGIEAFF
TGTGCCAGCAACAGGGGGATTGAAGCTTTCTTT
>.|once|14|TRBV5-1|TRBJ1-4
CASSLEGLGEKLFF
TGCGCCAGCAGCCTGGAGGGGCTCGGCGAAAAACTGTTTTTT
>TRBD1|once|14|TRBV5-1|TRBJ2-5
CASSYAQGAGEQYF
TGCGCCAGCAGCTACGCACAGGGGGCTGGGGAGCAGTACTTC
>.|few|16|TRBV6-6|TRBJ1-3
CASSYSPDTSGNTIYF
TGTGCCAGCAGTTACTCACCGGACACCTCTGGAAACACCATATATTTT
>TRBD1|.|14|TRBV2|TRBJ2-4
CARGTVLAKNSQYF
TGTGCCAGGGGGACAGTTCTAGCCAAAAACAGTCAGTACTTC
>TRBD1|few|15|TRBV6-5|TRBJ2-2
CASRRTGVTTGELFF
TGTGCCAGCAGGCGGACAGGGGTAACGACCGGGGAGCTGTTTTTT
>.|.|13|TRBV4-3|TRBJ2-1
CASSQGQINEQFF
TGCGCCAGCAGCCAAGGCCAGATCAATGAGCAGTTCTTC
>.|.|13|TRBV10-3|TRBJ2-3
CAISEGAADTQYF
TGTGCCATCAGTGAGGGAGCAGCAGATACGCAGTATTTT
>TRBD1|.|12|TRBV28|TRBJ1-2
CASSLTGTGDTF
TGTGCCAGCAGTCTCACCGGGACAGGGGACACCTTC
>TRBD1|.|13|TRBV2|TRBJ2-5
CASRTGGGETQYF
TGTGCCAGTCGGACAGGGGGCGGTGAGACCCAGTACTTC
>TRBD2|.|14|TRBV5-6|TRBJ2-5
CASSLTPSGETQYF
TGTGCCAGCAGCTTAACCCCTAGCGGGGAGACCCAGTACTTC
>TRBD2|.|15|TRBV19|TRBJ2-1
CASSIVTGGNNEQFF
TGTGCCAGTAGTATAGTTACGGGGGGGAACAATGAGCAGTTCTTC
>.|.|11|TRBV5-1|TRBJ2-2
CASSERGELFF
TGCGCCAGCAGCGAGCGCGGGGAGCTGTTTTTT
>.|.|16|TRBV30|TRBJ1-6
CASPSAGRNNNSPLHF
TGTGCCAGCCCCAGTGCGGGGAGGAATAATAATTCACCCCTCCACTTT
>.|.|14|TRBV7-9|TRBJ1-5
CASSNSDSNQPQHF
TGTGCCAGCAGCAATTCAGATAGCAATCAGCCCCAGCATTTT
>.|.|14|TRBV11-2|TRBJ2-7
CASSSTRQPYEQYF
TGTGCCAGCAGCTCCACCCGACAGCCCTACGAGCAGTACTTC
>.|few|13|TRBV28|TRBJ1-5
CASSTPPNQPQHF
TGTGCCAGCAGCACTCCCCCGAATCAGCCCCAGCATTTT